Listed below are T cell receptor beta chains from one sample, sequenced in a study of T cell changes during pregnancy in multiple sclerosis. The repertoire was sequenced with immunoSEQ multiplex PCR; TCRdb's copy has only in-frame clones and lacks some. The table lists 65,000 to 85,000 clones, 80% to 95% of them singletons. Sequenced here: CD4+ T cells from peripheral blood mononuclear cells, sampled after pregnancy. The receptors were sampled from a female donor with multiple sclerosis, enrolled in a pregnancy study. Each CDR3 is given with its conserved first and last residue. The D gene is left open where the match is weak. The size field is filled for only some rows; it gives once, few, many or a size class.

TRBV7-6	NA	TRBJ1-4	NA	CASSSRRNEKLFF	TGTGCCAGCAGCTCGCGGCGTAATGAAAAACTGTTTTTT
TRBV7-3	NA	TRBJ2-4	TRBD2	CASTSNLGRLAGGFDIQYF	TGTGCCAGCACCTCGAACCTCGGCCGACTAGCGGGAGGGTTTGACATTCAGTACTTC
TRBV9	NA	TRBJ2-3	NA	CASSVDGTSTDTQYF	TGTGCCAGCAGCGTAGACGGTACTAGCACAGATACGCAGTATTTT
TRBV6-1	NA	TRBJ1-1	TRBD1	CASSVRGERTEAFF	TGTGCCAGCAGTGTCAGGGGGGAGAGGACTGAAGCTTTCTTT
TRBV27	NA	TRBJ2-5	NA	CASSSTFGFYETQYF	TGTGCCAGCAGTTCAACGTTCGGGTTCTACGAGACCCAGTACTTC
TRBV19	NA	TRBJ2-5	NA	CASSPVGGTQYF	TGTGCCAGTAGTCCCGTGGGAGGGACCCAGTACTTC
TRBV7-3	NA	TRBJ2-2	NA	CASSLSSAGSNTGELFF	TGTGCCAGCAGCTTATCCTCGGCAGGGTCAAACACCGGGGAGCTGTTTTTT
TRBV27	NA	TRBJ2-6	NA	CASSVIPPLGSSGANVLTF	TGTGCCAGCAGTGTGATACCCCCACTAGGATCGAGCGGGGCCAACGTCCTGACTTTC
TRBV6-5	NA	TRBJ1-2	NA	CASSYSTGGSYGYTF	TGTGCCAGCAGTTACTCGACTGGCGGTAGCTATGGCTACACCTTC
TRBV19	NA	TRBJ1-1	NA	CASSASLTEAFF	TGTGCCAGTAGTGCGTCTTTGACTGAAGCTTTCTTT
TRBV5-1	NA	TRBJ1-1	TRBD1	CASSRETGRNTEAFF	TGCGCCAGCAGCCGCGAGACAGGGAGGAACACTGAAGCTTTCTTT
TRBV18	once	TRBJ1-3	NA	CASSPVLDSSGNTIYF	TGTGCCAGCTCACCGGTACTCGACTCCTCTGGAAACACCATATATTTT
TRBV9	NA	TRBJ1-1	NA	CASSDQGNTEAFF	TGTGCCAGCAGCGACCAGGGGAACACTGAAGCTTTCTTT
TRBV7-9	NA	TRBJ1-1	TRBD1	CASSLYGGQANTEAFF	TGTGCCAGCAGCTTATATGGGGGACAGGCAAACACTGAAGCTTTCTTT
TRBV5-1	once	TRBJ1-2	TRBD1	CASSLTGGVSGYTF	TGCGCCAGCAGCTTGACAGGGGGCGTTAGTGGCTACACCTTC
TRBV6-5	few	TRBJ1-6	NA	CASSANDGTPLHF	TGTGCCAGCAGTGCTAACGACGGGACACCCCTCCACTTT
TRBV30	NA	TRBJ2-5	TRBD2	CAWGGGETQYF	TGTGCCTGGGGGGGAGGGGAGACCCAGTACTTC
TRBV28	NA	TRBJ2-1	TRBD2	CASSPISGGYNEQFF	TGTGCCAGCAGTCCGATTTCGGGAGGGTACAATGAGCAGTTCTTC
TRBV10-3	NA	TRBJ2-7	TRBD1	CAISMTGGDYEQYF	TGTGCCATCAGCATGACAGGGGGCGACTACGAGCAGTACTTC
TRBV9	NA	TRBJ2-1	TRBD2	CASSAAGGTNEQFF	TGTGCCAGCAGCGCAGCGGGGGGAACCAATGAGCAGTTCTTC
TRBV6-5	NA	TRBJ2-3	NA	CASRPGVGDTQYF	TGTGCCAGCAGGCCCGGGGTAGGCGATACGCAGTATTTT
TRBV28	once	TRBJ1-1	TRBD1	CASSFRQGRAEAFF	TGTGCCAGCAGTTTCAGACAGGGGAGGGCTGAAGCTTTCTTT
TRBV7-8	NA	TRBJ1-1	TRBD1	CASSSGAGGNTEAFF	TGTGCCAGCAGCTCCGGAGCAGGGGGGAACACTGAAGCTTTCTTT
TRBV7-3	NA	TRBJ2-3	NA	CASSLTRSTDTQYF	TGTGCCAGCAGCTTAACTCGTTCCACAGATACGCAGTATTTT
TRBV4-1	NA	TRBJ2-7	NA	CASSASLSNYEQYF	TGCGCCAGCAGCGCCTCCCTCAGTAACTACGAGCAGTACTTC
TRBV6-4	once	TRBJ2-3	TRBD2	CASSDSSRRGGDTQYF	TGTGCCAGCAGTGACTCGAGTCGGCGGGGGGGCGATACGCAGTATTTT
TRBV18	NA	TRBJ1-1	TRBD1	CASSTGQGEAFF	TGTGCCAGCTCAACAGGACAGGGGGAAGCTTTCTTT
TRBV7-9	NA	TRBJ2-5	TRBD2	CASSLLAGGLETQYF	TGTGCCAGCAGCTTACTAGCGGGGGGGTTGGAGACCCAGTACTTC
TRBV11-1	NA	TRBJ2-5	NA	CASSLRQETQYF	TGTGCCAGCAGCTTACGCCAAGAGACCCAGTACTTC
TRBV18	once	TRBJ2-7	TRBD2	CASSGLAGVNEQYF	TGTGCCAGCTCAGGGCTAGCGGGAGTGAACGAGCAGTACTTC
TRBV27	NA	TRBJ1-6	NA	CASSRLRQAENSPLHF	TGTGCCAGCAGCCGACTCCGACAGGCCGAGAATTCACCCCTCCACTTT
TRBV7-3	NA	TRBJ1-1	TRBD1	CASSLHPGQANRHTEAFF	TGTGCCAGCAGCCTCCACCCAGGACAGGCCAACCGACACACTGAAGCTTTCTTT
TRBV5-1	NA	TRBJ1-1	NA	CASSLDEGGAGTEAFF	TGCGCCAGCAGCTTGGACGAGGGGGGGGCGGGCACTGAAGCTTTCTTT
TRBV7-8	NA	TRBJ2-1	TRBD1	CASSSRLTGVYNEQFF	TGTGCCAGCAGCTCACGGTTGACAGGGGTTTACAATGAGCAGTTCTTC
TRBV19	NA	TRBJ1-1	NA	CASSIVAGEGHTEAFF	TGTGCCAGTAGTATTGTCGCCGGTGAGGGTCACACTGAAGCTTTCTTT
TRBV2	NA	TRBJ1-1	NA	CASSENIAKSYEAFF	TGTGCCAGCAGTGAAAACATAGCCAAAAGCTATGAAGCTTTCTTT
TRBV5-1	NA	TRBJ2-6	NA	CASSSRGAMRSGANVLTF	TGCGCCAGCAGTAGCCGGGGGGCTATGCGCTCTGGGGCCAACGTCCTGACTTTC
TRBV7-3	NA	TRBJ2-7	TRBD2	CASSLRAGPSYEQYF	TGTGCCAGCAGCTTAAGAGCGGGACCCTCCTACGAGCAGTACTTC
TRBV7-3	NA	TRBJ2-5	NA	CASSTLARETQYF	TGTGCCAGCAGCACGTTAGCGCGGGAGACCCAGTACTTC
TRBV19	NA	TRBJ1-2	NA	CASSIGEGRYGYTF	TGTGCCAGTAGTATAGGAGAGGGTCGCTATGGCTACACCTTC
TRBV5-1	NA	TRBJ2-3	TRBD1	CASSRQTGETDTQYF	TGCGCCAGCAGCCGTCAGACAGGGGAGACAGATACGCAGTATTTT
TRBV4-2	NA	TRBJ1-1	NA	CASSPPRGGPEAFF	TGTGCCAGCAGCCCTCCTCGGGGGGGCCCTGAAGCTTTCTTT
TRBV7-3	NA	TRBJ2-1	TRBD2	CASSLMASGSYNEQFF	TGTGCCAGCAGCTTAATGGCTAGCGGCTCCTACAATGAGCAGTTCTTC
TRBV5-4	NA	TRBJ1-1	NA	CASSPRQELNTEAFF	TGTGCCAGCAGCCCTAGACAGGAGTTGAACACTGAAGCTTTCTTT
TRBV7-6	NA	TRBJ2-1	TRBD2	CASSFVAGGPNNEQFF	TGTGCCAGCAGCTTCGTAGCGGGAGGGCCCAACAATGAGCAGTTCTTC
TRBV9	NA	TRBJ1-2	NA	CASSVADRFYGYTF	TGTGCCAGCAGCGTAGCAGACAGGTTCTATGGCTACACCTTC
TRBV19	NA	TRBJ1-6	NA	CASSPDRSYNSPLHF	TGTGCCAGTTCTCCTGACAGATCCTATAATTCACCCCTCCACTTT
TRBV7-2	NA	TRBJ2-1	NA	CASSLKQGRDYGEQFF	TGTGCCAGCAGCCTTAAACAGGGAAGGGATTATGGTGAGCAGTTCTTC
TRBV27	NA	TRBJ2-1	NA	CASSSLGGSSNEQFF	TGTGCCAGCAGCTCCTTGGGGGGATCGTCCAATGAGCAGTTCTTC
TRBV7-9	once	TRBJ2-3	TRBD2	CASSLGTSGSTDTQYF	TGTGCCAGCAGCTTAGGTACTAGCGGGAGCACAGATACGCAGTATTTT
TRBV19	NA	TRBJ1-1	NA	CASSIAGSTTEAFF	TGTGCCAGTAGTATAGCGGGGAGTACCACTGAAGCTTTCTTT
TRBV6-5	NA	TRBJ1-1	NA	CASSLRPGTEAFF	TGTGCCAGCAGTCTTAGACCGGGCACTGAAGCTTTCTTT